What follows are 3 T cell receptor beta chains derived from one specimen sequenced in a study of Tregs in tolerant kidney transplant recipients. Clones were read by immunoSEQ multiplex PCR, and TCRdb kept only the in-frame ones, dropping some. The sample lists about 240,000 clones; 80% to 85% were seen once. Specimen: CD4+ T cells from blood. The source is a human donor in good health.

V usage is TRBV18 and J usage is TRBJ2-3; tentatively, D is TRBD2 (5 bases). Per the germline V gene, CDR1 is KGHSH and CDR2 is LQKENI. Trimming left V 3 bases short and J 0 bases short, with 16 bases between. This CDR3 spans 17 amino acids. In nucleotides, the CDR3 is TGTGCCAGCTCACCGCCTCAGAGCGGCTCTAGCACAGATACGCAGTATTTT. Amino acid sequence: CASSPPQSGSSTDTQYF.

The V call is TRBV4-1, the J call TRBJ2-4, with 9 bases aligning to TRBD2. The V and J ends lost 2 bases and 1 base, in that order; junction bases with no gene match: 6. The CDR3 length is 17 residues. CDR1 MGHRA and CDR2 YSYEKL come from the germline V gene. Written as DNA, the CDR3 is TGCGCCAGCAGCCAACCAGGGACTAGCCGTGCCAAAAACATTCAGTACTTC. Its protein is CASSQPGTSRAKNIQYF.

The gene calls are TRBV7-9 and TRBJ1-1; D is ambiguous. Germline V gene lookup returns CDR1 SEHNR and CDR2 FQNEAQ (reference sequence). Trimming stripped 5 bases from V and 1 base from J, with 11 bases between. The CDR3 consists of 14 residues. This CDR3 is CASSPEPGNTEAFF. The DNA for the CDR3 is TGTGCCAGCAGCCCCGAGCCGGGGAACACTGAAGCTTTCTTT.